Following are 14 T cell receptor beta chains from one sample sequenced in a study of metastatic and nonmetastatic thyroid tumors. Thyroid surgery took place with no prior treatment in any patient. MiXCR reprocessed the PCR reads for TCRdb. The table shows around 6,100 clones, with about 27% occurring only once. Sample: adjacent normal tissue. The receptors here all came from a female donor with papillary thyroid cancer or a benign thyroid nodule (not recorded which). Some clones in this sample may be carry-over from other donors' samples.

In its sample, this clone ranks as medium-sized. The CDR3 reads CASRFTDTQYF. DNA for the CDR3: TGTGCCAGCAGATTTACAGATACGCAGTATTTT. This chain links TRBV6-1 with TRBJ2-3; the D is unclear. The CDR3 loop spans 11 amino acids. The V end was cut by 6 bases, the J end by 3 bases, with 4 bases between. Germline V gives CDR1 MNHNS, CDR2 SASEGT.

The sample holds a few counts of this clone. The rearrangement uses TRBV11-2 and TRBJ1-2; D is possibly TRBD1 (5 bases). The CDR3 is 12 amino acids. Germline V gives CDR1 SGHAT, CDR2 FQNNGV. Trimming stripped 2 bases from V and 8 bases from J, with 9 bases between. The CDR3 spells CASSLIRGGYTF. CDR3 nucleotide sequence: TGTGCCAGCAGCTTAATTCGGGGGGGCTACACCTTC.

There are a few counts of this clone. The chain links TRBV10-3 to TRBJ2-7; 9 bases fit TRBD2. V lost 10 bases, J lost 4 bases, and 11 bases stayed unmatched. The V gene's germline CDR1 is ENHRY and CDR2 SYGVKD. CDR3 length: 14 amino acids. The CDR3 DNA reads as TGTGCCACTACCCCGGGACTAGCTAGATACGAGCAGTACTTC. As protein: CATTPGLARYEQYF.

The chain uses TRBV7-9 and TRBJ1-4, with 7 positions matching TRBD1. This CDR3 comprises 14 residues. Looked up from germline, CDR1 is SEHNR and CDR2 is FQNEAQ (reference sequence). The V segment lost 2 bases and the J segment 13 bases; nucleotides outside the gene matches: 10. The CDR3 sequence is CASSLSGQNEGLFF. The DNA for the CDR3 is TGTGCCAGCAGCTTATCGGGACAGAATGAAGGACTGTTTTTT.

V is TRBV25-1 and J is TRBJ2-3, with D possibly TRBD1 on 7 matching bases. V lost 4 bases and J lost 3, with 17 bases in between. The CDR3 length is 16 residues. Germline CDR1 and CDR2: MGHDK and SYGVNS. CDR3 sequence reads: CASSGGTAQLTDTQYF. CDR3 bases: TGTGCCAGCAGTGGCGGGACAGCTCAACTTACAGATACGCAGTATTTT.

The V gene is TRBV6-2 or TRBV6-3, the J gene TRBJ2-1, with D hard to call. V was pared by 6 bases and J by 7 bases, with 10 bases between. The CDR3 runs 12 residues. Per the germline V gene, CDR1 is MNHEY and CDR2 is SVGEGT. CDR3 sequence: CASSRVGNEQFF. The CDR3 nucleotides are TGTGCCAGCAGCCGGGTGGGGAATGAGCAGTTCTTC.

The chain combines TRBV27 with TRBJ2-7, with 8 bases identical to TRBD2. The V segment lost 3 bases and the J segment 1 base; nucleotides outside the gene matches: 5. Germline CDR1 MNHEY, CDR2 SMNVEV (reference sequence). CDR3 size: 15 residues. The CDR3 nucleotides read TGTGCCAGCAGTTTTTATCCTAGCGGGTCCTACGAGCAGTACTTC. Translation: CASSFYPSGSYEQYF.

This clone is medium-sized by share. The chain uses TRBV20-1 and TRBJ2-7; the D is unclear. V was pared by 4 bases and J by 2 bases, with 12 bases between. The CDR3 is 13 residues long. Germline V gene sequence: CDR1 DFQATT, CDR2 SNEGSKA (reference sequence). CDR3 bases: TGCAGTGCTACGGACGAAGTTACCTACGAGCAGTACTTC. Amino acids: CSATDEVTYEQYF.

The CDR3 is CASRLLGGTDTQYF. CDR3 DNA sequence: TGTGCCAGTAGACTCTTAGGTGGCACAGATACGCAGTATTTT. The chain links TRBV19 to TRBJ2-3; D is unresolved. The CDR3 sequence is 14 residues long. V lost 6 bases to trimming and J lost 1 base, with 11 bases between them. In germline, CDR1 is LNHDA, CDR2 SQIVND (reference sequence).

The J gene is TRBJ1-2, the V gene TRBV2, with 7 positions matching TRBD1. CDR3 length: 17 residues. The V and J ends lost 6 bases and 4 bases, in that order; junction bases with no gene match: 17. CDR1 is SNHLY and CDR2 is FYNNEI in the germline V gene. CDR3 sequence: CASRGTRGQSEVYGYTF. As DNA, the CDR3 is TGTGCCAGCAGGGGGACAAGGGGACAGTCGGAAGTCTATGGCTACACCTTC. Full variable domain (remainder filled in from reference TRBV2 and TRBJ1-2): EPEVTQTPSHQVTQMGQEVILRCVPISNHLYFYWYRQILGQKVEFLVSFYNNEISEKSEIFDDQFSVERPDGSNFTLKIRSTKLEDSAMYFCASRGTRGQSEVYGYTFGSGTRLTVV.

This clone was recorded at least ten times. The chain recombines TRBV10-3 with TRBJ1-3, with D unresolved. CDR3 size: 13 residues. The V gene's germline CDR1 is ENHRY and CDR2 SYGVKD. Trimming removed 10 bases from V and 3 bases from J, with 13 bases in between. CDR3 bases: TGTGCCACCACGAGGGCAATTGGAAACACCATATATTTT. Protein sequence: CATTRAIGNTIYF.

This clone was counted only a few times. This chain links TRBV24-1 with TRBJ2-3; TRBD1 is a possible D gene (6 bases). Germline V gene sequence: CDR1 KGHDR, CDR2 SFDVKD. This CDR3 region has 15 residues. V lost 2 bases and J 5 bases, leaving 13 bases between the germline ends. DNA for the CDR3: TGTGCCACCAGTGATTATCAGGGGTCCAGAGATACGCAGTATTTT. Translation gives CATSDYQGSRDTQYF.

The chain carries TRBV4-1 and TRBJ1-2, with D uncertain. V gave up 4 bases and J gave up 7 bases, with 10 bases separating them. Germline-derived CDR1 and CDR2 are MGHRA and YSYEKL. This CDR3 has 12 residues. CDR3 protein: CASSLDIGGYTF. The CDR3 nucleotides read TGCGCCAGCAGCCTCGATATAGGTGGCTACACCTTC.

The chain is built from TRBV6-2 or TRBV6-3 and TRBJ2-5, with 14 nucleotides matching TRBD2. V gave up 2 bases and J gave up 0 bases; unmatched junction bases: 14. CDR1 is MNHEY, CDR2 SVGEGT, per germline. The CDR3 runs 21 residues. In DNA, the CDR3 is TGTGCCAGCAGTTACACCCGGATTGGGACTAGCGGGGGCCGTGACCAAGAGACCCAGTACTTC. Residues: CASSYTRIGTSGGRDQETQYF.